This is a list of T cell receptor beta chains from one sample in a study of CD8+ T cells in alopecia areata. The method was immunoSEQ multiplex PCR; TCRdb's version includes in-frame clones alone and lacks a portion of them. The sample has 6,500 to 7,500 clones, almost 65% seen once; the top ten hold 15% to 20%. Sequencing was performed on skin, taken at week 0. The receptors originated from a human donor with alopecia areata. Both conserved end residues are part of each CDR3. The order of the fields is clone size, D gene, V gene, J gene, CDR3 protein, CDR3 DNA. The D gene is left open where the match is weak. Size values are once, few and many counts, or a class for expanded clones, and some rows have none.

>few|-|TRBV4-2|TRBJ2-3
CASSQRSLGGTRADTQYF
TGTGCCAGCAGCCAACGTTCCCTGGGGGGAACTAGGGCAGATACGCAGTATTTT
>few|-|TRBV4-1|TRBJ2-1
CASSLPRQGHEYEQFF
TGCGCCAGCAGCCTACCCCGGCAGGGGCATGAGTATGAGCAGTTCTTC
>once|-|TRBV10-3|TRBJ2-1
CATQKADESSYNEQFF
TGTGCCACCCAGAAGGCGGACGAGAGCTCCTACAATGAGCAGTTCTTC
>once|TRBD1|TRBV6-5|TRBJ2-1
CASSPGTGTYNEQFF
TGTGCCAGCAGCCCGGGGACAGGGACCTACAATGAGCAGTTCTTC
>-|-|TRBV11-3|TRBJ2-7
CASSFAGRSYEQYF
TGTGCCAGCAGCTTTGCAGGGCGAAGCTACGAGCAGTACTTC
>few|TRBD2|TRBV7-9|TRBJ2-5
CASSRTSGRPEETQYF
TGTGCCAGCAGCCGGACTAGCGGGAGGCCCGAAGAGACCCAGTACTTC
>few|-|TRBV4-3|TRBJ2-7
CASSQQRSSREQYF
TGCGCCAGCAGCCAACAAAGGTCCAGCCGTGAGCAGTACTTC
>-|-|TRBV7-2|TRBJ2-7
CASIRDVLDGEQYF
TGTGCCAGCATCAGGGACGTCTTGGATGGCGAGCAGTACTTC
>once|-|TRBV5-5|TRBJ2-3
CASSSIGDTQYF
TGTGCCAGCAGCTCAATTGGGGATACGCAGTATTTT
>few|-|TRBV9|TRBJ1-2
CASKGDGYTF
TGTGCCAGCAAAGGGGATGGCTACACCTTC
>-|TRBD1|TRBV19|TRBJ1-4
CASSTLQGDNEKLFF
TGTGCCAGTAGTACTCTACAGGGGGATAATGAAAAACTGTTTTTT
>once|-|TRBV5-5|TRBJ2-7
CASSLFEGTYEQYF
TGTGCCAGCAGCTTGTTCGAGGGGACCTACGAGCAGTACTTC
>-|-|TRBV4-1|TRBJ1-1
CASSPWQANTEAFF
TGCGCCAGCAGCCCCTGGCAGGCGAACACTGAAGCTTTCTTT
>few|TRBD2|TRBV4-1|TRBJ2-3
CASSQGRLAGFYTDTQYF
TGCGCCAGCAGCCAAGGAAGACTAGCGGGGTTCTACACAGATACGCAGTATTTT
>few|-|TRBV6-6|TRBJ2-1
CASSYLLEGDEQFF
TGTGCCAGCAGTTACCTTCTAGAGGGCGATGAGCAGTTCTTC
>-|-|TRBV9|TRBJ2-5
CASSKGGWMYLETQYF
TGTGCCAGCAGCAAGGGGGGCTGGATGTACCTAGAGACCCAGTACTTC
>-|TRBD1|TRBV11-1|TRBJ2-7
CASSLDDRGEQYF
TGTGCCAGCAGCTTAGACGACAGGGGCGAGCAGTACTTC
>-|-|TRBV23-1|TRBJ1-4
CASSQTPGVWNEKLFF
TGCGCCAGCAGTCAAACCCCGGGGGTGTGGAATGAAAAACTGTTTTTT
>-|TRBD2|TRBV5-1|TRBJ2-5
CASSPGTSGSLKTQYF
TGCGCCAGCAGCCCCGGGACTAGCGGGAGTTTGAAGACCCAGTACTTC
>-|TRBD1|TRBV5-5|TRBJ2-5
CASSPRTGEGETQYF
TGTGCCAGCAGCCCGAGGACAGGGGAAGGAGAGACCCAGTACTTC
>-|-|TRBV18|TRBJ2-5
CASSPSWTTQETQYF
TGTGCCAGCTCACCCTCGTGGACAACCCAAGAGACCCAGTACTTC
>-|-|TRBV4-3|TRBJ1-4
CASSMFLYRLTNEKLFF
TGCGCCAGCAGCATGTTTCTTTACCGACTGACAAATGAAAAACTGTTTTTT
>-|TRBD2|TRBV6-5|TRBJ2-1
CASSYRRGDYNEQFF
TGTGCCAGCAGTTACCGGCGGGGGGACTACAATGAGCAGTTCTTC
>-|TRBD2|TRBV5-1|TRBJ2-3
CASSWGLADGTDTQYF
TGCGCCAGCAGCTGGGGACTAGCGGACGGCACAGATACGCAGTATTTT
>large|-|TRBV7-3|TRBJ2-1
CASSLLTRDNEQFF
TGTGCCAGCAGCTTATTGACCCGGGACAATGAGCAGTTCTTC
>few|-|TRBV5-1|TRBJ1-4
CASSLDASTNEKLFF
TGCGCCAGCAGCTTGGACGCCTCAACTAATGAAAAACTGTTTTTT
>-|-|TRBV9|TRBJ2-7
CASSVVGDPSYEQYF
TGTGCCAGCAGCGTAGTGGGGGACCCCTCCTACGAGCAGTACTTC
>few|-|TRBV7-9|TRBJ2-7
CASSATGYEQYF
TGTGCCAGCAGCGCGACAGGCTACGAGCAGTACTTC